The clone carrying this TCR beta chain has only one observation. The sample originates from a study of beta chain features in type 1 diabetes. This CDR3 region has 15 residues. V shed 7 bases, J shed 2 bases, and the junction held 10 bases outside the gene matches. Germline V gene data show CDR1 as SGHDT and CDR2 as YYEEEE. The study reverse transcribed the entire isolated RNA, so it sequenced expressed TCRB transcripts. Assay used: immunoSEQ multiplex PCR; TCRdb lists only in-frame clones, some missing. The sample shows 200,000 to 300,000 clones, around a quarter of them seen only once. The receptor was isolated from a man aged 25-45 years in good health. The sequenced sample consisted of central memory CD4+ T cells from blood. This chain links TRBV5-6 with TRBJ2-5; 8 bases line up with TRBD2. CDR3 sequence: CASSGLALGQETQYF. The CDR3 coding sequence is TGTGCCAGCTCCGGACTAGCCTTGGGGCAAGAGACCCAGTACTTC.